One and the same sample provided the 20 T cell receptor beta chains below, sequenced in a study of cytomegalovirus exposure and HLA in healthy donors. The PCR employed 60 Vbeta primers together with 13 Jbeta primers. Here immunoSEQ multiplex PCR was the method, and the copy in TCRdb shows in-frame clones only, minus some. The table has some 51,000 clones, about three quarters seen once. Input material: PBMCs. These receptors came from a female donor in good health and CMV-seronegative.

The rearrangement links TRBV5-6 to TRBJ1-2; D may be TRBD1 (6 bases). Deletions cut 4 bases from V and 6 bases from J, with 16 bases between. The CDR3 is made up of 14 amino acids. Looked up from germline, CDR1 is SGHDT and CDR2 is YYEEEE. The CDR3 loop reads CASSLGQNFHGYTF. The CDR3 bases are TGTGCCAGCAGCCTCGGACAGAACTTTCATGGCTACACCTTC.

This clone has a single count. CDR3 in DNA: TGCGCCAGCAGCCTAGCATATAGCGGGAGGCTGAACACCGGGGAGCTGTTTTTT. Translating gives CASSLAYSGRLNTGELFF. The chain carries TRBV4-3 and TRBJ2-2, with 10 bases lining up with TRBD2. Germline lookup yields CDR1 LGHNA and CDR2 YSLEER. This CDR3 has 18 amino acids. Trimming at V came to 4 bases and at J to 1 base, leaving 9 bases not matched to a gene.

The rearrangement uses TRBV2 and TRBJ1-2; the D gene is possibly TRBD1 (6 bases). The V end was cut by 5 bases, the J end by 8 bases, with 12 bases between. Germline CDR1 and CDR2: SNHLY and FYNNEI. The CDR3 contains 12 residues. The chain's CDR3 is CASSRTAPGYTF. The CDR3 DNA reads TGTGCCAGCAGTAGGACAGCTCCCGGCTACACCTTC.

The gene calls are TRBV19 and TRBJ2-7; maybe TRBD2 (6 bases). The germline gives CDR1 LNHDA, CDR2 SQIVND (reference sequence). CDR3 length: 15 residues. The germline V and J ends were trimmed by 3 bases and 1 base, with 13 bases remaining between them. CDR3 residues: CASSIFEGTSYEQYF. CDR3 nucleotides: TGTGCCAGTAGTATTTTTGAGGGGACTTCCTACGAGCAGTACTTC.

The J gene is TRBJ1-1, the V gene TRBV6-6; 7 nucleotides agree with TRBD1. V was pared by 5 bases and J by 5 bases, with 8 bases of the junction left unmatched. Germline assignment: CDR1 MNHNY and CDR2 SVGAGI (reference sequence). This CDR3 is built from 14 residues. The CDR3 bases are TGTGCCAGCAGTGACAGGGTTCTGAGGACTGAAGCTTTCTTT. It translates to CASSDRVLRTEAFF.

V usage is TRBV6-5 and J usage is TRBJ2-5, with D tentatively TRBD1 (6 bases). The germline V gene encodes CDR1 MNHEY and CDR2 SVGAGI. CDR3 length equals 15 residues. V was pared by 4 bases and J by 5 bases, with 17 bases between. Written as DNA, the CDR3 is TGTGCCAGCAGTTCCCCTCCATCCGGACAGGAGACCCAGTACTTC. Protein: CASSSPPSGQETQYF.

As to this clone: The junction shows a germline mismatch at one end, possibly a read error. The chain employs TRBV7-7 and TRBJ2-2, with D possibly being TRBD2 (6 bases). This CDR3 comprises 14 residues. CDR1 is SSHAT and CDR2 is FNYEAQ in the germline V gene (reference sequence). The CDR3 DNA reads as TGTGCTAGCAGCCAGGACTATAAGACCGGGGAGCTGTTTTTT. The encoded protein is CASSQDYKTGELFF.

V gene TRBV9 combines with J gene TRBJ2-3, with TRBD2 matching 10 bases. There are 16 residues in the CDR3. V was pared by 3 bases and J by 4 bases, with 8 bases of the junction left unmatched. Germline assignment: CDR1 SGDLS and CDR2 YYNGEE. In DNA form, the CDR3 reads TGTGCCAGCAGCGCCACCCCTAGCGGGGGTTCAGATACGCAGTATTTT. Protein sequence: CASSATPSGGSDTQYF.

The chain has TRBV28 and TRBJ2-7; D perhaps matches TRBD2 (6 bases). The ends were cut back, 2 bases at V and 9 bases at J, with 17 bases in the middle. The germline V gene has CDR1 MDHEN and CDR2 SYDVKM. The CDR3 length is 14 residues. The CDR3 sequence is CASSLGGTAYPQYF. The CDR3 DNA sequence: TGTGCCAGCAGTTTAGGGGGGACCGCCTATCCGCAGTACTTC.

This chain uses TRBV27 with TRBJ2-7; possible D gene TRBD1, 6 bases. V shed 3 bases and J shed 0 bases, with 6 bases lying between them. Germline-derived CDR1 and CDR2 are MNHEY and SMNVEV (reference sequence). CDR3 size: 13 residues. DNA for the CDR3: TGTGCCAGCAGTTTCAGGGGCTCCTACGAGCAGTACTTC. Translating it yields CASSFRGSYEQYF.

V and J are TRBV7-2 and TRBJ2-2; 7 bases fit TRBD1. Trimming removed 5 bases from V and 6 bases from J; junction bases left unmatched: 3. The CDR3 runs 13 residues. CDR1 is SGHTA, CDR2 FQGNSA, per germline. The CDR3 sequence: CASSPGGSGELFF. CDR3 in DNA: TGTGCCAGCAGCCCAGGGGGTTCCGGGGAGCTGTTTTTT.

The CDR3 here is CASSSRHQETQYF. In nucleotides, the CDR3 is TGTGCCAGCAGTTCGCGGCACCAAGAGACCCAGTACTTC. This rearrangement joins TRBV27 to TRBJ2-5; D is undetermined. Germline V gene lookup returns CDR1 MNHEY and CDR2 SMNVEV (reference sequence). This CDR3 is 13 amino acids long. Trimming took off 4 bases at V and 0 bases at J, with 6 bases between the two ends.

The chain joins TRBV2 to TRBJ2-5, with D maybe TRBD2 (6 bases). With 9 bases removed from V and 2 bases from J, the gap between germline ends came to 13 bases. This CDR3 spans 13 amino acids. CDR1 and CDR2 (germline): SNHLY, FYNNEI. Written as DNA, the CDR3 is TGTGCCAGTGAAAGGGACTCGCAAGAGACCCAGTACTTC. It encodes CASERDSQETQYF.

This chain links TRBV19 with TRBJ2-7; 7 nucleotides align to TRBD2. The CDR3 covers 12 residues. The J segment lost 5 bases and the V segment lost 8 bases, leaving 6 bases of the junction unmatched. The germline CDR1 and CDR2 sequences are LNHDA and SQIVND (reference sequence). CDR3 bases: TGTGCCAGTCGAGGACTAGGCCACGAGCAGTACTTC. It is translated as CASRGLGHEQYF.

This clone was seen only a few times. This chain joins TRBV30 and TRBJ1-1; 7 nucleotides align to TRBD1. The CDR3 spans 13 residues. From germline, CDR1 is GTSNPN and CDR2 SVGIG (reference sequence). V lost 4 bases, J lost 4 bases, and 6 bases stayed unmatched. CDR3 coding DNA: TGTGCCTGGACTACAGGGGTGGGCACTGAAGCTTTCTTT. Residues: CAWTTGVGTEAFF.

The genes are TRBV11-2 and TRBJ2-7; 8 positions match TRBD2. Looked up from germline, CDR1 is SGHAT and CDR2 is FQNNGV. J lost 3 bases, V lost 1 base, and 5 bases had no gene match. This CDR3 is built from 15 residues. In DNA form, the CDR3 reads TGTGCCAGCAGCTTAGCATTAGCGGGGAACTACGAGCAGTACTTC. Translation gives CASSLALAGNYEQYF.

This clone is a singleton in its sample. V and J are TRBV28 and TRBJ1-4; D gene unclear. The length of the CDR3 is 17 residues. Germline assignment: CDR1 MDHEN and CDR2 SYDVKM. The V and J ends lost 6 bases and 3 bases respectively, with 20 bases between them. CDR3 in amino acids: CASSPARPRSSNEKLFF. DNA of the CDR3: TGTGCCAGCAGCCCCGCCCGCCCTCGGAGCTCTAATGAAAAACTGTTTTTT.

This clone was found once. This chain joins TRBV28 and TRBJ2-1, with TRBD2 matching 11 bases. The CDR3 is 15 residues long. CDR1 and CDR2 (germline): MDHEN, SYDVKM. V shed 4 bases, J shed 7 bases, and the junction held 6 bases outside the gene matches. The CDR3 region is CASSSLGLADNEQFF. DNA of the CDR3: TGTGCCAGCAGTTCTCTGGGACTAGCGGATAATGAGCAGTTCTTC.

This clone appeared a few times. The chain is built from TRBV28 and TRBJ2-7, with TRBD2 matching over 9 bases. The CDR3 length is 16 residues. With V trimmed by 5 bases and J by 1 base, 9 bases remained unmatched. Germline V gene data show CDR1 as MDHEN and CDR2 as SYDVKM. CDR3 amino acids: CASSPYSGSLSYEQYF. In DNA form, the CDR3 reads TGTGCCAGCAGTCCGTATAGCGGGAGTCTTTCCTACGAGCAGTACTTC.

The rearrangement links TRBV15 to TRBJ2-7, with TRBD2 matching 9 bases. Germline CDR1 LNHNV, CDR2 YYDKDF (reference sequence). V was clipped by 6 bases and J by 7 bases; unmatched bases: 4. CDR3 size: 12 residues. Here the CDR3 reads CATRGGRVEQYF. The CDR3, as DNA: TGTGCCACCAGAGGCGGGAGGGTTGAGCAGTACTTC.